The text below deals with one TCR beta chain. Its cognate antigen has yet to be identified. One base away there is no much larger clone; base qualities are not given. The data are from a study of T-cell memory formation after mild COVID-19 (dated by TCRdb to the early 2020s). At the level of the whole study: Most TCR sequence clusters were specific to one of the two donors. In a couple of donors, T-cell clones that expanded and contracted after mild COVID-19 were tracked by sequencing TCRalpha and TCRbeta repertoires over time. The cohort comprised two young, previously healthy adult volunteers, one female and one male. Here is what the overall study found, with its caveats: Clones that contracted from day 15 to 85 showed balanced CD4/CD8 phenotypes, whereas a second wave of clones that expanded from day 15 to 37 leaned towards CD4+. Some responding clones were found in pre-infection memory, which suggests that pre-existing cross-reactive memory T cells took part in the SARS-CoV-2 response. SARS-CoV-2 specificity was not confirmed for the second-wave clones peaking on day 37. The study included only a couple of mild cases, and larger cohorts that include severe cases with pre-infection samples were judged to be necessary. Contracting CD4+ clones turned up mainly in the CM and EM memory subsets, whereas EMRA was where CD8+ clones were enriched.

Ficoll-Paque density gradient centrifugation was used to isolate PBMCs. The sequencing machine was an Illumina NovaSeq 6000. Using 5'RACE with constant-segment primers, TCRalpha and TCRbeta cDNA libraries were constructed, with sample barcodes and unique molecular identifiers added in the process. RNA was extracted from every sample with Trizol reagent. Amplification of the libraries took two PCR steps, and the second step added a second sample barcode plus Illumina TruSeq adapters. Libraries were sequenced on an Illumina NovaSeq with 2 x 150 bp paired-end reads. As for the original processing: With migec v1.2.7, reads were demultiplexed and then collapsed into UMI-guided consensus sequences. Using mixcr v2.1.11, UMI consensuses were aligned to TRA and TRB V and J templates and then assembled into clonotypes. A clonotype was counted as expanded or contracted only if both edgeR and NoisET called the change significant, with noise models trained on biological replicates. For edgeR calls, the cutoffs were a false discovery rate-adjusted p below 0.01 and a log2 fold-change threshold of 1. As an exploratory analysis of dynamics, max-normalized trajectories of the 1000 most abundant clonotypes were examined with PCA combined with hierarchical clustering. Each responding clone was given a CD4 or CD8 phenotype based on the CD4+ and CD8+ repertoires, which had been sequenced separately. TCRdb reprocessing: public reads trimmed at Q25 with fastp, clones called with MiXCR, in-frame beta chains kept. Each CDR3 protein gets just one entry, which takes the most common genes and DNA from the rows behind it. The authors' filters were not applied to this entry. The sample table contains approximately 240,000 distinct CDR3 sequences; only one count was recorded for about 16% of them. The ten biggest clones cover approximately 3.4% of the sample.

The clonotype comes from a man aged 18 to 29 who had mild COVID-19 (a few samples of this study predate the infection). The sample titles of this study are shuffled in the database, so cell type and time point are left out; the donor was told from shared clones. The sequenced sample consisted of PBMCs or a T cell subset sorted from them (not recorded which).

The base sequence is TGTGCCAGCGGCCTAACAGGGGAGAATGGTCAGCCCCAGCATTTT. It is translated as CASGLTGENGQPQHF. This chain joins TRBV6-1 to TRBJ1-5, with 7 bases matching TRBD1. CDR1 and CDR2 (MNHNS, SASEGT) derive from the germline V gene. There are 15 amino acids in the CDR3, from cysteine to phenylalanine inclusive. This entry keeps only the CDR3 DNA: 45 bases, framed from base 1. V is trimmed back by 8 bases and J by 6 bases, and the junction contains 13 bases that no gene match accounts for.